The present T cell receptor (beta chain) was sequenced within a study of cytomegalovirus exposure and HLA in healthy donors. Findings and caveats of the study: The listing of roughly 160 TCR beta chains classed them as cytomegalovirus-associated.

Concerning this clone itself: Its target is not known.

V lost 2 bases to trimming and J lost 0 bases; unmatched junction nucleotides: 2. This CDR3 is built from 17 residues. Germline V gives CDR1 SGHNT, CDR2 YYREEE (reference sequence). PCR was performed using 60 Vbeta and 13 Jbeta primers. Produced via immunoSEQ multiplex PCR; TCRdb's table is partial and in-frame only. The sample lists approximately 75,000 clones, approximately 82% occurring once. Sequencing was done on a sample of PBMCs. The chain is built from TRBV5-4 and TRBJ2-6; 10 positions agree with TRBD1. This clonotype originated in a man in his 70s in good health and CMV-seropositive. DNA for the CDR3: TGTGCCAGCAGCTTAAGGGACAGGGGCTCTGGGGCCAACGTCCTGACTTTC. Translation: CASSLRDRGSGANVLTF.